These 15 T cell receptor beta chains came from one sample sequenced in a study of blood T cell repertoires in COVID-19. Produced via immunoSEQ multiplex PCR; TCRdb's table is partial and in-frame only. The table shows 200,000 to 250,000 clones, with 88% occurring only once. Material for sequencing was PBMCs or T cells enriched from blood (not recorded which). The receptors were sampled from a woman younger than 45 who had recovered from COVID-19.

The CDR3 coding sequence is TGCAGCGTTGGGGCAGGGGACGCTGAAGCTTTCTTT. As protein: CSVGAGDAEAFF. The chain employs TRBV29-1 and TRBJ1-1; perhaps TRBD1 as D (6 bases). The CDR3 has 12 residues. V lost 4 bases and J lost 6, with 12 bases in between. CDR1 is SQVTM and CDR2 is ANQGSEA in the germline V gene.

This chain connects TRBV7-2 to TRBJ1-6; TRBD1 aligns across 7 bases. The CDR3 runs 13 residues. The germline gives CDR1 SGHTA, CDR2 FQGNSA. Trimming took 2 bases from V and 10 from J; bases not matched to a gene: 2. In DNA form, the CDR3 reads TGTGCCAGCAGCTTACTAGGGGGCTCACCCCTCCACTTT. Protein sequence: CASSLLGGSPLHF.

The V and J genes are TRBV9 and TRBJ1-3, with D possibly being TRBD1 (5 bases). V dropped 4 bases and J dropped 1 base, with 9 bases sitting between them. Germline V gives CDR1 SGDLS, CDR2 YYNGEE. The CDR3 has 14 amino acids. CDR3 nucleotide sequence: TGTGCCAGCAGCCCCAGGGTATCTGGAAACACCATATATTTT. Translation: CASSPRVSGNTIYF.

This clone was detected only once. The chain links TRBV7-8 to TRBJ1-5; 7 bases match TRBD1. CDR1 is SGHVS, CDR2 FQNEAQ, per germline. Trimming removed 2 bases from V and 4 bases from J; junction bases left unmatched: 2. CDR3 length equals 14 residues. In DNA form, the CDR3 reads TGTGCCAGCAGCTTACTGACAGGGAATCAGCCCCAGCATTTT. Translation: CASSLLTGNQPQHF.

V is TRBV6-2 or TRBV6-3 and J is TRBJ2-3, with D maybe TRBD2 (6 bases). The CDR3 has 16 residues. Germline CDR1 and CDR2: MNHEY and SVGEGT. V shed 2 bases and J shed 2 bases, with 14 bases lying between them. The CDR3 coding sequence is TGTGCCAGCAGTTACCTGGGAGGTCTAGCCACAGATACGCAGTATTTT. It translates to CASSYLGGLATDTQYF.

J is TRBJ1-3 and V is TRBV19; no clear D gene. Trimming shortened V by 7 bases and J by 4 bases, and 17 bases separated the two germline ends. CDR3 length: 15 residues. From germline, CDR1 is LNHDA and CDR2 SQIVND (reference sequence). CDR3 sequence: CASTGERWFGNTIYF. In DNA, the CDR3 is TGTGCCAGTACCGGAGAAAGGTGGTTCGGAAACACCATATATTTT.

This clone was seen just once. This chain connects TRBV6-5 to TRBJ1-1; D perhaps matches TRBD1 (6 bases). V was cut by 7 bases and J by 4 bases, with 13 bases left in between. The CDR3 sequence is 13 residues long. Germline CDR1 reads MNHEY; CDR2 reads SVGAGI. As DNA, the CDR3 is TGTGCCAGCATAGATTGGACAGCCACTGAAGCTTTCTTT. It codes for CASIDWTATEAFF.

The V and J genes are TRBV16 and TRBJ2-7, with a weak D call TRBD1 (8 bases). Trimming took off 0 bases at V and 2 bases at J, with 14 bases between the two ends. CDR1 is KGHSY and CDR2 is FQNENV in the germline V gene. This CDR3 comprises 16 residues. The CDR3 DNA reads TGTGCCAGCAGCCAATCGGGGGGGACAGGACCCTACGAGCAGTACTTC. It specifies CASSQSGGTGPYEQYF. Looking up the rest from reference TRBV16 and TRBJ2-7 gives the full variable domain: GEEVAQTPKHLVRGEGQKAKLYCAPIKGHSYVFWYQQVLKNEFKFLISFQNENVFDETGMPKERFSAKCLPNSPCSLEIQATKLEDSAVYFCASSQSGGTGPYEQYFGPGTRLTVT.

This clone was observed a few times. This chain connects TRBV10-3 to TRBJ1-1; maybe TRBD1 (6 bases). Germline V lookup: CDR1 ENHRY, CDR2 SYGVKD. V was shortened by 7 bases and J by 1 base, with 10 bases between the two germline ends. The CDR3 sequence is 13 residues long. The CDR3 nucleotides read TGTGCCATCACCATAGGGGGGAACACTGAAGCTTTCTTT. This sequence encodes CAITIGGNTEAFF.

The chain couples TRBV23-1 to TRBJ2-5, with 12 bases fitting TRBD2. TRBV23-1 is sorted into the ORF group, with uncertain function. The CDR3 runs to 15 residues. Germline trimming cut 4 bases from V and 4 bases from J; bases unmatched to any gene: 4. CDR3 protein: CASSRASGGAETQYF. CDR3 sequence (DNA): TGCGCCAGCAGTCGGGCTAGCGGGGGGGCAGAGACCCAGTACTTC.

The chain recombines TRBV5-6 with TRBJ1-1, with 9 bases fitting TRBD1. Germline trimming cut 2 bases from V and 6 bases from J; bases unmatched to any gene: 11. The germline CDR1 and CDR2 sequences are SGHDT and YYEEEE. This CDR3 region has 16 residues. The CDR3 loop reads CASSFSGTGWVAEAFF. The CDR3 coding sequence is TGTGCCAGCAGCTTCTCGGGGACAGGGTGGGTAGCTGAAGCTTTCTTT.

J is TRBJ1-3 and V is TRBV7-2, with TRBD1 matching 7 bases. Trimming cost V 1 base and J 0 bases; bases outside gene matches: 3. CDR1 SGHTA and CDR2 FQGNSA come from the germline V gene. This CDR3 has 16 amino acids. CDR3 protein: CASSLDRGTSGNTIYF. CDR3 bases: TGTGCCAGCAGCTTAGACAGGGGAACCTCTGGAAACACCATATATTTT.

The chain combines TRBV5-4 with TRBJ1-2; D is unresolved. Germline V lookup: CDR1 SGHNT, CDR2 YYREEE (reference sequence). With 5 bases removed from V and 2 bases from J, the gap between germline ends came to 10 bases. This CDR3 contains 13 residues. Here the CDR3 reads CASSSGSNYGYTF. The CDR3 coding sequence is TGTGCCAGCAGTTCGGGGTCCAACTATGGCTACACCTTC.

This CDR3 is CASSPRPDRMPSLNTEAFF. CDR3 bases: TGTGCCAGCAGCCCGAGACCCGACAGGATGCCATCTCTGAACACTGAAGCTTTCTTT. The J gene is TRBJ1-1, the V gene TRBV5-5, with D tentatively TRBD1 (6 bases). V was shortened by 4 bases and J by 0 bases, with 25 bases between the two germline ends. CDR1 is SGHKS and CDR2 is YYEKEE in the germline V gene (reference sequence). The CDR3 has 19 residues.

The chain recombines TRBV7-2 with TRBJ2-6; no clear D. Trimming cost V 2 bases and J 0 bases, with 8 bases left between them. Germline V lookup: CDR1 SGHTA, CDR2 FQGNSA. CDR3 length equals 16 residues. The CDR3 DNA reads TGTGCCAGCAGCTTACTTGCCTACTCTGGGGCCAACGTCCTGACTTTC. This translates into CASSLLAYSGANVLTF.